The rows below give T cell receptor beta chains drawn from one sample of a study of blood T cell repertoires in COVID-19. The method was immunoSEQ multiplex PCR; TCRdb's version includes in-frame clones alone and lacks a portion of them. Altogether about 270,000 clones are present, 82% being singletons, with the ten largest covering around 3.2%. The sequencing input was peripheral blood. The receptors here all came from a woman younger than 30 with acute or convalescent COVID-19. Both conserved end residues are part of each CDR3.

CASGWGWDEQFF	TRBV7-8	TRBJ2-1
CASSWTGVGDEQFF	TRBV6-5	TRBJ2-1
CSVLISRVNTGELFF	TRBV29-1	TRBJ2-2
CASSYSFHRDRAGYTF	TRBV6-2/TRBV6-3	TRBJ1-2
CASSQGNWQGGQETQYF	TRBV4-1	TRBJ2-5
CASSVEQGASYNSPLHF	TRBV6-1	TRBJ1-6
CASSWDSSPYGYTF	TRBV5-4	TRBJ1-2
CASSQVGGTNSPLHF	TRBV3-1/TRBV3-2	TRBJ1-6
CSVKLAGTDTQYF	TRBV29-1	TRBJ2-3
CASSPDSSPNYGYTF	TRBV5-6	TRBJ1-2
CASSLVRPELFF	TRBV7-9	TRBJ2-2
CASSPPGQESYEQYF	TRBV5-1	TRBJ2-7
CASSQDPARTDSYGYTF	TRBV4-3	TRBJ1-2
CASSEADSYRNEKLFF	TRBV6-1	TRBJ1-4
CASSLTTGRNTEAFF	TRBV27	TRBJ1-1
CASNPWDSGIVEQFF	TRBV7-2	TRBJ2-1
CATSPRGRAKGEQYF	TRBV15	TRBJ2-7
CASSYSTVVPGQHF	TRBV6-5	TRBJ1-5
CATSRDRTGVKAYEQYF	TRBV15	TRBJ2-7
CASSIIRVGVGAEAFF	TRBV19	TRBJ1-1
CASSHNPGLATYEQYF	TRBV4-1	TRBJ2-7
CASSPVVLAGVWDTQYF	TRBV6-2/TRBV6-3	TRBJ2-3
CASDRGPTEAFF	TRBV2	TRBJ1-1
CASSSSLAGVHEQFF	TRBV27	TRBJ2-1
CAISATGQGIGNTIYF	TRBV10-3	TRBJ1-3
CASSQDWTALLSYNEQFF	TRBV4-3	TRBJ2-1
CASSLNPSQPQHF	TRBV12-3/TRBV12-4	TRBJ1-5